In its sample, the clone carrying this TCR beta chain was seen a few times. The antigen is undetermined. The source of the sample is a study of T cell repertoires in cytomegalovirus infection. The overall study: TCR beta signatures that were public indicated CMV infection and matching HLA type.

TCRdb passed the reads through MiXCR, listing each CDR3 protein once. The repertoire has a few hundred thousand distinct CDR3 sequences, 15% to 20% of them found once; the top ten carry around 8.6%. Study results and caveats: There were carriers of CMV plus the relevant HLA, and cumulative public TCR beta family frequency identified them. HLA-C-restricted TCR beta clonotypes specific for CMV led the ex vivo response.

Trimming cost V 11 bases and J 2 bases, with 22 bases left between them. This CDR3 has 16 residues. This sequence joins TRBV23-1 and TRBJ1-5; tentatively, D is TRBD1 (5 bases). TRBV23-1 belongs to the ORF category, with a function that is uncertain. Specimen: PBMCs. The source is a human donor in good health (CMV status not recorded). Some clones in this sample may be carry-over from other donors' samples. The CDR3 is CAELPVSGYGNQPQHF. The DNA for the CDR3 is TGCGCCGAACTTCCCGTATCAGGGTACGGCAATCAGCCCCAGCATTTT.